Each of the 10 T cell receptor beta chains below was sequenced from the same sample in a study of T cell changes during pregnancy in multiple sclerosis. Profiling relied on immunoSEQ multiplex PCR, and the TCRdb table lists in-frame clones only, not all of them. This table has 30,000 to 45,000 clones, roughly 92% appearing once. The source was CD4+ T cells from peripheral blood mononuclear cells, collected in the third trimester of pregnancy. The receptor set was obtained from a female donor in good health, enrolled as a control in a pregnancy study.

The chain is built from TRBV9 and TRBJ2-2; D remains ambiguous. Germline V gene sequence: CDR1 SGDLS, CDR2 YYNGEE. Trimming took off 0 bases at V and 0 bases at J, with 9 bases between the two ends. The length of the CDR3 is 16 residues. The CDR3 sequence is CASSVATVANTGELFF. CDR3 bases: TGTGCCAGCAGCGTAGCTACGGTGGCGAACACCGGGGAGCTGTTTTTT. The complete variable domain, with remaining parts taken from reference TRBV9 and TRBJ2-2, reads DSGVTQTPKHLITATGQRVTLRCSPRSGDLSVYWYQQSLDQGLQFLIQYYNGEERAKGNILERFSAQQFPDLHSELNLSSLELGDSALYFCASSVATVANTGELFFGEGSRLTVL.

The chain has TRBV7-9 and TRBJ2-7; 9 nucleotides agree with TRBD1. V lost 6 bases, J lost 6 bases, and 9 bases stayed unmatched. CDR3 size: 14 residues. Germline V gene lookup returns CDR1 SEHNR and CDR2 FQNEAQ (reference sequence). CDR3 bases: TGTGCCAGCAGGCCTACGGGACAGGGACGCGAGCAGTACTTC. Translation gives CASRPTGQGREQYF.

This rearrangement joins TRBV7-9 to TRBJ2-7, with D tentatively TRBD2 (6 bases). The CDR3 contains 16 residues. V was cut by 1 base and J by 2 bases, with 15 bases left in between. The V gene's germline CDR1 is SEHNR and CDR2 FQNEAQ (reference sequence). DNA for the CDR3: TGTGCCAGCAGCTTAGGGGGCGGGGCCGTAACCTACGAGCAGTACTTC. Its translation: CASSLGGGAVTYEQYF. Drawing the rest from reference TRBV7-9 and TRBJ2-7, the complete variable domain is DTGVSQNPRHKITKRGQNVTFRCDPISEHNRLYWYRQTLGQGPEFLTYFQNEAQLEKSRLLSDRFSAERPKGSFSTLEIQRTEQGDSAMYLCASSLGGGAVTYEQYFGPGTRLTVT.

V is TRBV4-1 and J is TRBJ1-4, with 7 bases that match TRBD1. Germline V gene lookup returns CDR1 MGHRA and CDR2 YSYEKL. V lost 0 bases to trimming and J lost 5 bases; unmatched junction nucleotides: 6. The length of the CDR3 is 16 residues. The CDR3 region is CASSQDQGQKNEKLFF. For the CDR3, the DNA is TGCGCCAGCAGCCAAGATCAGGGACAGAAAAATGAAAAACTGTTTTTT.

The chain recombines TRBV7-3 with TRBJ1-6; D uncertain. Germline values: CDR1 SGHTA, CDR2 FQGTGA. CDR3 length: 14 residues. V lost 5 bases to trimming and J lost 7 bases, with 12 bases between them. In DNA form, the CDR3 reads TGTGCCAGCAGCCTCGCGGCGGGCAATTCACCCCTCCACTTT. Protein product: CASSLAAGNSPLHF.

CDR3 in DNA: TGTGCCACCGGCCGACTAGCGGGGTACAATGAGCAGTTCTTC. Its translation: CATGRLAGYNEQFF. This rearrangement joins TRBV15 to TRBJ2-1, with TRBD2 matching over 11 bases. Germline CDR1 and CDR2: LNHNV and YYDKDF (reference sequence). Germline trimming cut 8 bases from V and 4 bases from J; bases unmatched to any gene: 4. The CDR3 is 14 residues long.

The CDR3 is CASSLGQGLSYEQYF. The CDR3 DNA reads as TGTGCCAGCAGCTTAGGACAGGGGTTATCCTACGAGCAGTACTTC. The chain employs TRBV7-2 and TRBJ2-7; 8 bases agree with TRBD1. Trimming removed 1 base from V and 1 base from J; junction bases left unmatched: 3. Per the germline V gene, CDR1 is SGHTA and CDR2 is FQGNSA. The CDR3 spans 15 residues.

The rearrangement uses TRBV5-1 and TRBJ2-1; 12 nucleotides agree with TRBD2. With V trimmed by 0 bases and J by 10 bases, 2 bases remained unmatched. CDR3 length equals 14 residues. Germline V CDR1 and CDR2: SGHRS, YFSETQ. The CDR3 nucleotides are TGCGCCAGCAGCTTGGTGACTAGCGGGGGCGAGCAGTTCTTC. Translation gives CASSLVTSGGEQFF.

This clone has a handful of counts. The chain employs TRBV9 and TRBJ1-1; no clear D. V gave up 0 bases and J gave up 1 base, with 7 bases separating them. The germline CDR1 and CDR2 sequences are SGDLS and YYNGEE. This CDR3 comprises 14 residues. CDR3 protein: CASSVVRGNTEAFF. The CDR3 nucleotides read TGTGCCAGCAGCGTAGTGCGGGGGAACACTGAAGCTTTCTTT.

The gene calls are TRBV6-5 and TRBJ1-2, with D possibly being TRBD1 (6 bases). This CDR3 is built from 15 residues. The V end lost 6 bases, the J end lost 4 bases, and 18 bases lay between the germline ends. Per the germline V gene, CDR1 is MNHEY and CDR2 is SVGAGI. In DNA form, the CDR3 reads TGTGCCAGCAGCCTAATAAGGGGGAGTAGCTATGGCTACACCTTC. This translates into CASSLIRGSSYGYTF.